The entry that follows covers one T cell receptor beta chain sequence. Antigen: not known. The sample belongs to a study of liver allograft versus peripheral blood T cells. Study-level information: What was compared were the T cell receptor repertoires in transplanted livers and those in the peripheral blood of recipients.

Study results and caveats: A difference was reportedly observed between T cell receptor repertoires inside liver allografts and those in peripheral blood.

TCRdb analysed the reads with MiXCR anew, one entry per CDR3 protein. This sample carries over 3,500 distinct CDR3 sequences, around 16% of them seen once, and the ten largest clones take roughly a fifth. The TCR was taken from a human patient who had a liver transplant. Some T cells may be the graft donor's.

The CDR3 here is CASSIFPTQGYNEQFF. DNA for the CDR3: TGTGCCAGTAGTATATTCCCAACTCAGGGTTACAATGAGCAGTTCTTC. The chain uses TRBV19 and TRBJ2-1; possibly TRBD1 for D (5 bases). Germline CDR1 is LNHDA and CDR2 is SQIVND (reference sequence). V dropped 2 bases and J dropped 4 bases, with 15 bases sitting between them. The CDR3 consists of 16 residues.